Sequencing of this T cell receptor beta chain was carried out in a study of cytomegalovirus exposure and HLA in healthy donors. General study results and limits: Analysis performed later found around 15,000 TCR beta sequences associated with HLA alleles at 0.05 false discovery rate. There were a few CMV-associated chains whose specificity for CMV antigens was confirmed in vitro. Earlier analysis looked at TCR beta V segments, and most were productive about 87% or about 30% of the time. Reports indicate that TCR beta sequences accurately predicted the HLA-A and HLA-B alleles of most subjects.

Germline loops: CDR1 SGHDN, CDR2 FVKESK. The CDR3 sequence is 14 residues long. V was cut by 3 bases and J by 1 base, with 9 bases left in between. PCR involved 60 Vbeta and 13 Jbeta primers. TCRdb's copy holds only in-frame clones and misses some; the assay was immunoSEQ multiplex PCR. The record lists around 40,000 clones, of which the ten most abundant hold 5% to 7.5%. On this clone itself: Antigen specificity is unknown.

J is TRBJ1-1 and V is TRBV14; no clear D gene. Source material: PBMCs. This TCR was recovered from a young man in good health and CMV-seronegative. In DNA, the CDR3 is TGTGCCAGCAGCCAGAGGCAGTCGAACACTGAAGCTTTCTTT. Translating it yields CASSQRQSNTEAFF.